This T cell receptor beta chain was recorded in a study of shared clonotypes between healthy human individuals. The CDR3 length is 15 residues. Germline V gene sequence: CDR1 LGHNA, CDR2 YSLEER. J was trimmed by 2 bases and V by 4 bases; bases with no gene match: 2. Method: immunoSEQ multiplex PCR; TCRdb's copy keeps in-frame clones and lacks some. This sample carries 2 million to 2.5 million clones, more than 85% of them seen once, and the ten largest clones take about 0.39%. This clone was seen a few times. What it recognizes is unknown. Overall study findings and caveats: Sharing across four donors was highest in naive CD4 (around 5%) and lowest in memory CD8 (about 0.4%). Compared with memory subsets, naive subsets generally had larger estimated richness.

The origin of this receptor is a young man in good health. Some clones in this sample may be carry-over from other donors' samples. This rearrangement joins TRBV4-3 to TRBJ2-2; 9 bases map to TRBD2. Input material: naive CD4+ T cells from PBMCs. Subset specified: CD45RA+ positively selected. CDR3 coding DNA: TGCGCCAGCAGCCGACTAGCGGCTAACACCGGGGAGCTGTTTTTT. It is translated as CASSRLAANTGELFF.